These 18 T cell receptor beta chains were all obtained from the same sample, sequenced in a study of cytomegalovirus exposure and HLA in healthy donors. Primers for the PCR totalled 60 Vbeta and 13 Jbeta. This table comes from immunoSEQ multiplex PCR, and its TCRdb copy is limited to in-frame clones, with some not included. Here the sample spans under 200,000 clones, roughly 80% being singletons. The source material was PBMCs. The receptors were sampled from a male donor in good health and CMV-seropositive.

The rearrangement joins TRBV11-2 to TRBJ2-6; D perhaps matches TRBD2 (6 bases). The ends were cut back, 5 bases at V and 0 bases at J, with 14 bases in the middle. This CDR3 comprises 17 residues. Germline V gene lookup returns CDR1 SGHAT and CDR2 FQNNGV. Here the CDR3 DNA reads TGTGCCAGCAGCACCGCGGGGTTTCGCTCTGGGGCCAACGTCCTGACTTTC. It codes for CASSTAGFRSGANVLTF. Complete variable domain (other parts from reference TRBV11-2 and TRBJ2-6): EAGVAQSPRYKIIEKRQSVAFWCNPISGHATLYWYQQILGQGPKLLIQFQNNGVVDDSQLPKDRFSAERLKGVDSTLKIQPAKLEDSAVYLCASSTAGFRSGANVLTFGAGSRLTVL.

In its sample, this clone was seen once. In DNA form, the CDR3 reads TGTGCCAGCAGCTTGAGGAGGGTAAGCTCCTACAATGAGCAGTTCTTC. Protein sequence: CASSLRRVSSYNEQFF. The rearrangement joins TRBV13 to TRBJ2-1, with D possibly being TRBD2 (6 bases). The CDR3 spans 16 residues. V lost 3 bases, J lost 0 bases, and 12 bases lay in between. Germline-derived CDR1 and CDR2 are PRHDT and FYEKMQ (reference sequence).

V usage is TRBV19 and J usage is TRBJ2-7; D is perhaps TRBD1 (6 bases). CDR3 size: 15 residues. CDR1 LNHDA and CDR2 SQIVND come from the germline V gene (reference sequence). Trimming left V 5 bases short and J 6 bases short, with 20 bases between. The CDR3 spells CASSLTTGTRGEQYF. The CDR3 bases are TGTGCCAGTAGTCTAACTACCGGGACACGGGGCGAGCAGTACTTC. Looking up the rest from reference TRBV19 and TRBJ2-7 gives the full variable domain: DGGITQSPKYLFRKEGQNVTLSCEQNLNHDAMYWYRQDPGQGLRLIYYSQIVNDFQKGDIAEGYSVSREKKESFPLTVTSAQKNPTAFYLCASSLTTGTRGEQYFGPGTRLTVT.

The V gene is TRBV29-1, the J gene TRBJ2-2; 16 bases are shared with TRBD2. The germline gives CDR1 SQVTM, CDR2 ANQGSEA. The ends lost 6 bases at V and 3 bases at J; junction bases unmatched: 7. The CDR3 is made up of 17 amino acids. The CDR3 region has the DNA TGCAGCGTAGGGGGACTAGCGGGAGGGCCCCACACCGGGGAGCTGTTTTTT. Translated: CSVGGLAGGPHTGELFF.

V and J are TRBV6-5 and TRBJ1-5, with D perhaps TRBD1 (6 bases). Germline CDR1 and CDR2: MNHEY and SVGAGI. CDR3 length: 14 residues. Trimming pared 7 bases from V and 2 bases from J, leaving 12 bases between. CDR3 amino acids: CASIRQEGNQPQHF. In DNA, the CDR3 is TGTGCCAGCATAAGACAGGAAGGCAATCAGCCCCAGCATTTT.

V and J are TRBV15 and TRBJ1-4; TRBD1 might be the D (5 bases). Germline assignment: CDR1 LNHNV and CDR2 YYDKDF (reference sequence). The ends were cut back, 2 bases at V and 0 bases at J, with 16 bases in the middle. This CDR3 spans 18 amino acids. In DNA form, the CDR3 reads TGTGCCACCAGCAGAAGGGGCACTATATCCGCAACTAATGAAAAACTGTTTTTT. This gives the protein CATSRRGTISATNEKLFF.

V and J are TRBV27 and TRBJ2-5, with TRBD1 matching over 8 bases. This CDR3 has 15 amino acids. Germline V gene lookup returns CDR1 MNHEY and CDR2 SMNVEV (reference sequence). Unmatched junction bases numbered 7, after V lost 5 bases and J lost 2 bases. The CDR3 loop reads CASSGAGGEQETQYF. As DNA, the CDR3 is TGTGCCAGCAGTGGGGCAGGGGGCGAACAAGAGACCCAGTACTTC.

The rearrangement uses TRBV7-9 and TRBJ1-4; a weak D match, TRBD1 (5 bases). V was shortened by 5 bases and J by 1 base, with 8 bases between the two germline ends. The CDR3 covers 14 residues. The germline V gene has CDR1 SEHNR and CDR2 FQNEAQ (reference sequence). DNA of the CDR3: TGTGCCAGCAGCCTGGGGGGAACTAATGAAAAACTGTTTTTT. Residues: CASSLGGTNEKLFF.

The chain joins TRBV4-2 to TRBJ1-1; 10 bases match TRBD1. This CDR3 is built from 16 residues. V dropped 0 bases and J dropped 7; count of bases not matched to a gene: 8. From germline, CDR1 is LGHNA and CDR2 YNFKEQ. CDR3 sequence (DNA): TGTGCCAGCAGCCAAGATCATGGGACAGGGGCGAATGAAGCTTTCTTT. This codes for CASSQDHGTGANEAFF.

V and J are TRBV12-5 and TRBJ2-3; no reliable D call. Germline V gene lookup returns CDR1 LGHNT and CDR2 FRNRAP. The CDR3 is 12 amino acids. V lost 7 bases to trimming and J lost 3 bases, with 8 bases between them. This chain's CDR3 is CASASRTDTQYF. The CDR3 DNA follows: TGTGCTAGTGCCTCCCGTACAGATACGCAGTATTTT.

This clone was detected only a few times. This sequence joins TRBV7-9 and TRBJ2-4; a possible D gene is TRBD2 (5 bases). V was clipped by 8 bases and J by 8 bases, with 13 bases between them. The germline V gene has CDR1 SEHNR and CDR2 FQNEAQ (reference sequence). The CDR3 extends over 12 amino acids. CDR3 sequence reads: CASEGSGDIQYF. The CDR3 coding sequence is TGTGCCAGCGAAGGGAGTGGGGACATTCAGTACTTC. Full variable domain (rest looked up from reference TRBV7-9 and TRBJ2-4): DTGVSQNPRHKITKRGQNVTFRCDPISEHNRLYWYRQTLGQGPEFLTYFQNEAQLEKSRLLSDRFSAERPKGSFSTLEIQRTEQGDSAMYLCASEGSGDIQYFGAGTRLSVL.

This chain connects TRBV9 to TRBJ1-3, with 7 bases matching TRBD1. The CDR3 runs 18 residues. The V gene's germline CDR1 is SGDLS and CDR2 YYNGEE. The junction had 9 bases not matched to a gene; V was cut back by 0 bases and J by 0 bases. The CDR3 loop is CASSVGPTTGDSGNTIYF. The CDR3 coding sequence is TGTGCCAGCAGCGTAGGCCCCACAACAGGGGACTCTGGAAACACCATATATTTT. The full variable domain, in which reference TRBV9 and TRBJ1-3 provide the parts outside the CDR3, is DSGVTQTPKHLITATGQRVTLRCSPRSGDLSVYWYQQSLDQGLQFLIQYYNGEERAKGNILERFSAQQFPDLHSELNLSSLELGDSALYFCASSVGPTTGDSGNTIYFGEGSWLTVV.

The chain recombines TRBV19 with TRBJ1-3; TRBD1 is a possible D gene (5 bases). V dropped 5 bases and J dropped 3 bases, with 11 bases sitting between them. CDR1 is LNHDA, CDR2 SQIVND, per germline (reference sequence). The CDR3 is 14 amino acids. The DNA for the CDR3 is TGTGCCAGTAGTGAAACAGGTCGTGGAAACACCATATATTTT. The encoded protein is CASSETGRGNTIYF.

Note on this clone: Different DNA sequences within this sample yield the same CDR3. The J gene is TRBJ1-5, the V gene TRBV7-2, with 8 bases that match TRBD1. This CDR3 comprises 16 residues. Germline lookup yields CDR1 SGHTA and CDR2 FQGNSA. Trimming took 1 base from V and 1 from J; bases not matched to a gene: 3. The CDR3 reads CASSLVAGGSNQPQHF. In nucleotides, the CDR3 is TGTGCCAGCAGCTTAGTTGCAGGGGGCAGCAATCAGCCCCAGCATTTT.

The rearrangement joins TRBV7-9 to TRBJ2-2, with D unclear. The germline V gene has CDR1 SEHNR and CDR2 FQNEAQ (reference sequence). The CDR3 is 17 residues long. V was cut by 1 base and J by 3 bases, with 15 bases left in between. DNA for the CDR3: TGTGCCAGCAGCTTAGTGGTACTCCTTCGGGACACCGGGGAGCTGTTTTTT. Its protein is CASSLVVLLRDTGELFF. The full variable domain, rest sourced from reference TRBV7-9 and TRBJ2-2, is DTGVSQNPRHKITKRGQNVTFRCDPISEHNRLYWYRQTLGQGPEFLTYFQNEAQLEKSRLLSDRFSAERPKGSFSTLEIQRTEQGDSAMYLCASSLVVLLRDTGELFFGEGSRLTVL.

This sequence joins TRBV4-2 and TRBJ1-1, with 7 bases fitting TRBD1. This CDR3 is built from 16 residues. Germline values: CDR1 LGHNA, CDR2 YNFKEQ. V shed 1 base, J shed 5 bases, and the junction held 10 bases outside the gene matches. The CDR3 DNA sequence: TGTGCCAGCAGCCAAGGGGCTCAGGGGGTTAGGACTGAAGCTTTCTTT. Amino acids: CASSQGAQGVRTEAFF.

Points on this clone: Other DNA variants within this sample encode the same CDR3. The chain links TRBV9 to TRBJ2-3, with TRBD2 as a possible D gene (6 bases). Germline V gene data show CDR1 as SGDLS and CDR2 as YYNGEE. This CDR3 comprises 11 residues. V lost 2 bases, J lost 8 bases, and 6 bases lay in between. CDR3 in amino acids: CASSVGGTQYF. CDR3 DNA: TGTGCCAGCAGCGTGGGGGGTACGCAGTATTTT.

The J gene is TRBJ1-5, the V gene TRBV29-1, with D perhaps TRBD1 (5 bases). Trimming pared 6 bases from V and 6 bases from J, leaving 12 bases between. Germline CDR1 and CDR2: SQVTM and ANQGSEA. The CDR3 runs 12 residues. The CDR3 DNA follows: TGCAGCGTAGGACAAGAAGGTCAGCCCCAGCATTTT. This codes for CSVGQEGQPQHF. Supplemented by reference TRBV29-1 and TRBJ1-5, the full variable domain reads SAVISQKPSRDICQRGTSLTIQCQVDSQVTMMFWYRQQPGQSLTLIATANQGSEATYESGFVIDKFPISRPNLTFSTLTVSNMSPEDSSIYLCSVGQEGQPQHFGDGTRLSIL.